This is a list of T cell receptor beta chains from one sample in a study of cytomegalovirus exposure and HLA in healthy donors. Clones were sequenced by immunoSEQ multiplex PCR, and TCRdb holds only the in-frame ones, with some missing. This sample yields 180,000 or so clones, of which 60% to 80% are seen a single time; roughly 7.6% belongs to the top ten. Sample: PBMCs. These receptors were obtained from a woman aged 40 to 50 in good health and CMV-seropositive. Each CDR3 is given without its conserved first and last residue. The order of the fields is D gene, V gene, clone size, CDR3 protein. The D gene is left open where the match is weak. Rows may omit the clone size; those that give it use once, few, many or a size class.

>-|TRBV10-2|-
ASRGTPKNIQY
>-|TRBV5-4|-
ASSLERGETQY
>-|TRBV29-1|few
SVSGASSYEQY
>-|TRBV30|once
AWSVMRGSNQPQH
>TRBD2|TRBV5-1|once
ASSLVTSGSAEQY
>TRBD2|TRBV6-1|few
ASSEMGGDSYEQY
>-|TRBV19|-
ASSIDGTNTEAF
>-|TRBV5-1|few
ASSYRVDTEAF
>TRBD1|TRBV5-5|-
ASSHRDRNTEAF
>-|TRBV18|-
ASSPLARFRSYEQY
>-|TRBV28|-
ASRGGHAPYEQY
>-|TRBV28|-
ASASGQVYGYT
>-|TRBV19|-
ASSIRRETGNTIY
>-|TRBV30|-
AWSGYKEAF
>-|TRBV2|-
ASTEQQETQY
>TRBD2|TRBV11-2|-
ASSFSGTSGGSSYNEQF
>TRBD1|TRBV5-1|-
ATTQGQGARNTEAF
>-|TRBV28|-
ASSSIFQYTEAF
>TRBD1|TRBV7-3|-
ASSLVGGGTDTQY
>-|TRBV11-3|-
ASSLEGAGGTEAF
>TRBD2|TRBV2|-
ASRGLAGGDDGAEFQY
>TRBD2|TRBV7-2|-
ASSPPRTSGIAEQF
>-|TRBV5-6|-
ASSHGLYEQY
>TRBD1|TRBV9|-
ASSVGQGTDYT
>TRBD1|TRBV27|once
ASSLSGQSQETQY
>-|TRBV7-2|-
ASSLAGRYYGYT
>TRBD2|TRBV10-2|-
ASSEFHSLSGTSYEQY
>-|TRBV7-2|-
ASSLVAGNEQF
>-|TRBV19|-
AITEQPGANVLT
>-|TRBV28|few
ASRRGDGYT
>TRBD2|TRBV10-2|-
ASTKPGLAAGGELF
>TRBD2|TRBV7-3|few
ASSLAGGADTQY
>-|TRBV7-9|-
ASSFGEVYEQY
>TRBD2|TRBV19|-
ASSIGTSGANEQF
>-|TRBV9|once
ASSVVSGAGSEAF
>-|TRBV2|-
ASSPSAYNEQF